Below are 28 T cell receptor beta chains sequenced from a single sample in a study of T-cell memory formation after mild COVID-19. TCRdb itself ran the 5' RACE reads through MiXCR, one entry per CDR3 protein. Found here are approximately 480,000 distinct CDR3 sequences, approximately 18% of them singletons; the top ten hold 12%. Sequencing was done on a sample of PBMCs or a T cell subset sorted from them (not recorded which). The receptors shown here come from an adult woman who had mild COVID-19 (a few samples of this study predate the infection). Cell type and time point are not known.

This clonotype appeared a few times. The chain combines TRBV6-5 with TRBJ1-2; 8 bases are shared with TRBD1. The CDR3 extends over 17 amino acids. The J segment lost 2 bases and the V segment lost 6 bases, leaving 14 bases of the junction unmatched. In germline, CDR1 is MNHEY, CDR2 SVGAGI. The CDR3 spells CASRGSRDRNRNYGYTF. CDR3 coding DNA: TGTGCCAGCAGGGGGTCCCGGGACAGGAATCGCAACTATGGCTACACCTTC.

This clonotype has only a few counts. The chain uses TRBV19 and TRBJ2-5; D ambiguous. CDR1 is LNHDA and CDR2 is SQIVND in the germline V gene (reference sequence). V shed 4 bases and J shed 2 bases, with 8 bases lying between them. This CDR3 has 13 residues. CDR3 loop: CASSRRRQETQYF. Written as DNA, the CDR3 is TGTGCCAGTAGTAGGAGACGACAAGAGACCCAGTACTTC.

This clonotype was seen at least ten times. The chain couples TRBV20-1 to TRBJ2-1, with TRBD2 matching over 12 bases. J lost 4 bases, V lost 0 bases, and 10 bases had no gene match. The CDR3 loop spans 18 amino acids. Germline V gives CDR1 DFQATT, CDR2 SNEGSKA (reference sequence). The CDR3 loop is CSARELAGGPIMYNEQFF. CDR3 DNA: TGCAGTGCTAGAGAGCTAGCGGGAGGGCCTATTATGTACAATGAGCAGTTCTTC.

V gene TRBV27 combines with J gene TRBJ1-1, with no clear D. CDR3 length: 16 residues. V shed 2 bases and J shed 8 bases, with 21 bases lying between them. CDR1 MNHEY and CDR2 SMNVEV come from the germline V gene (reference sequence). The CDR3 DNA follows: TGTGCCAGCAGTTTAGTTGAGAGGGTAGGTCTTAAGGAAGCTTTCTTT. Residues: CASSLVERVGLKEAFF.

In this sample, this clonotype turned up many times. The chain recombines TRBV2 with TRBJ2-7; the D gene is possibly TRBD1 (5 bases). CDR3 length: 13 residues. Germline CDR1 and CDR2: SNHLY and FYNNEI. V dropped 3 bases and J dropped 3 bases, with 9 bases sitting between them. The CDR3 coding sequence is TGTGCCAGCAGTGAGACTCAGGGCTACGAGCAGTACTTC. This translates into CASSETQGYEQYF.

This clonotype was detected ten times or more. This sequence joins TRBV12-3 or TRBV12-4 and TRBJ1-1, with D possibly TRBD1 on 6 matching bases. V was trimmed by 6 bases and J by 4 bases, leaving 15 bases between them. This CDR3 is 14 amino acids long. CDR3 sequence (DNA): TGTGCCAGCAGAAAACAGGGAGACACCACTGAAGCTTTCTTT. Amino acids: CASRKQGDTTEAFF.

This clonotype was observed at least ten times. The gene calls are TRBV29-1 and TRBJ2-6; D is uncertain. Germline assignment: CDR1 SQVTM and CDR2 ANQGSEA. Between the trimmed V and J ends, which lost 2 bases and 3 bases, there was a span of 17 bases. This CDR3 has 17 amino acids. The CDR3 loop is CSVEPLGSTSGANVLTF. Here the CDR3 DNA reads TGCAGCGTTGAACCTCTTGGTTCGACAAGTGGGGCCAACGTCCTGACTTTC. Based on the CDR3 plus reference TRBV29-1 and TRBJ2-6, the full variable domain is SAVISQKPSRDICQRGTSLTIQCQVDSQVTMMFWYRQQPGQSLTLIATANQGSEATYESGFVIDKFPISRPNLTFSTLTVSNMSPEDSSIYLCSVEPLGSTSGANVLTFGAGSRLTVL.

CDR3 amino acids: CATSTARTQYF. In DNA form, the CDR3 reads TGTGCCACCAGCACCGCCCGAACGCAGTATTTT. This chain connects TRBV15 to TRBJ2-3; D gene ambiguous. There are 11 residues in the CDR3. The V end was cut by 4 bases, the J end by 9 bases, with 8 bases between. Germline V lookup: CDR1 LNHNV, CDR2 YYDKDF (reference sequence).

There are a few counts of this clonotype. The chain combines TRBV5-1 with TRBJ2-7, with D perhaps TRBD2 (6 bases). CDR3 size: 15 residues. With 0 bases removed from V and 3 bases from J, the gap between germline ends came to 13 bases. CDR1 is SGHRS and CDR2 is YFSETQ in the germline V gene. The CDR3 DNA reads TGCGCCAGCAGCTTGGAGGAGGGAACCAGCTACGAGCAGTACTTC. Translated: CASSLEEGTSYEQYF.

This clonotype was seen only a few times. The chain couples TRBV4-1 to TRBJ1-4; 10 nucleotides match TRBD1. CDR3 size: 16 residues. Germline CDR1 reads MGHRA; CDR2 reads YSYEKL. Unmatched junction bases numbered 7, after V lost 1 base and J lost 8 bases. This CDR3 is CASSQGGQGGGEKLFF. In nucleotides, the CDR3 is TGCGCCAGCAGCCAAGGCGGACAGGGGGGAGGAGAAAAACTGTTTTTT.

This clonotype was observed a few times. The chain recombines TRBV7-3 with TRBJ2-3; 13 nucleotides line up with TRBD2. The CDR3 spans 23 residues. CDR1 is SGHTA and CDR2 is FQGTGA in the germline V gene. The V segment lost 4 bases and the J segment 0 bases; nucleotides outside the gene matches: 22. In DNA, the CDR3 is TGTGCCAGCAGCTCCCCCTCTATACAGACTAGCGGGAGGATATCGTCTAGCACAGATACGCAGTATTTT. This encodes CASSSPSIQTSGRISSSTDTQYF.

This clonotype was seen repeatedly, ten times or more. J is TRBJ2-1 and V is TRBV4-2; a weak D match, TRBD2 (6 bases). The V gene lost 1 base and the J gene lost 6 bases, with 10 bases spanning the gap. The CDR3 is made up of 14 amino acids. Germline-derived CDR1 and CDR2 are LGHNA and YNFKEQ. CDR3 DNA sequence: TGTGCCAGCAGCCAAGGAGGAGGGACCAATGAGCAGTTCTTC. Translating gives CASSQGGGTNEQFF.

The CDR3 region is CASSQEGRATRETQYF. The CDR3 DNA reads as TGCGCCAGCAGCCAAGAGGGCAGGGCGACGAGGGAGACCCAGTACTTC. The V call is TRBV4-1, the J call TRBJ2-5, with D possibly matching TRBD1 (5 bases). The V and J ends lost 0 bases and 5 bases respectively, with 16 bases between them. The CDR3 extends over 16 amino acids. In germline, CDR1 is MGHRA, CDR2 YSYEKL.

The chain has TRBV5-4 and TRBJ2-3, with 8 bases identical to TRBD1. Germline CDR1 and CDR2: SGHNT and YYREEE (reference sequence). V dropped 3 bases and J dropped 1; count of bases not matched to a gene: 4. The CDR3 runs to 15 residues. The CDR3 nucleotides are TGTGCCAGCAGCTCGACAGGGGCCCGCACAGATACGCAGTATTTT. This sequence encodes CASSSTGARTDTQYF.

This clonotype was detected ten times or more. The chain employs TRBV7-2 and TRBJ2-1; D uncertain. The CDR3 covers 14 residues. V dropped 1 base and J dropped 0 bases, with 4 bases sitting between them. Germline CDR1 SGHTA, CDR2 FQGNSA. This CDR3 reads CASSLGNSYNEQFF. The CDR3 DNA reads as TGTGCCAGCAGCTTAGGGAACTCCTACAATGAGCAGTTCTTC.

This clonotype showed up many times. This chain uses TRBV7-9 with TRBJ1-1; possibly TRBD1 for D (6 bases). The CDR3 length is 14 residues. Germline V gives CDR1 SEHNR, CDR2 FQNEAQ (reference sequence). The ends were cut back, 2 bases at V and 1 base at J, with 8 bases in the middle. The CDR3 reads CASSLSGANTEAFF. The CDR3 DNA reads TGTGCCAGCAGCTTATCAGGGGCGAACACTGAAGCTTTCTTT. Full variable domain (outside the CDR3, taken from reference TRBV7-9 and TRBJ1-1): DTGVSQNPRHKITKRGQNVTFRCDPISEHNRLYWYRQTLGQGPEFLTYFQNEAQLEKSRLLSDRFSAERPKGSFSTLEIQRTEQGDSAMYLCASSLSGANTEAFFGQGTRLTVV.

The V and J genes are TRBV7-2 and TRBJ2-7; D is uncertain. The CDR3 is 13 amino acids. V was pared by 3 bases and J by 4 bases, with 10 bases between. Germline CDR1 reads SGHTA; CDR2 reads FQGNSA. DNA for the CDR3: TGTGCCAGCAGCTTCGCTGTACCGTACGAGCAGTACTTC. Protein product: CASSFAVPYEQYF.

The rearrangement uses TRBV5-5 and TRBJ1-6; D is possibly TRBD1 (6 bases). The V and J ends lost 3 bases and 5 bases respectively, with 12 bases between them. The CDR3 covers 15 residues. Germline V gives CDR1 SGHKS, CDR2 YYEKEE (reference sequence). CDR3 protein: CASSSRTVDNSPLHF. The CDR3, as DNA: TGTGCCAGCAGCTCGCGGACAGTAGATAATTCACCCCTCCACTTT.

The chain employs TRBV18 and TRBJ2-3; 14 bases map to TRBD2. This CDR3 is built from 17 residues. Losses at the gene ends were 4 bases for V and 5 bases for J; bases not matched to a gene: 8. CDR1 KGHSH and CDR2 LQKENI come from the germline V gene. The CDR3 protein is CASSRLAGGPIQDTQYF. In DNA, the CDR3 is TGTGCCAGCTCACGACTAGCGGGAGGGCCCATCCAAGATACGCAGTATTTT.

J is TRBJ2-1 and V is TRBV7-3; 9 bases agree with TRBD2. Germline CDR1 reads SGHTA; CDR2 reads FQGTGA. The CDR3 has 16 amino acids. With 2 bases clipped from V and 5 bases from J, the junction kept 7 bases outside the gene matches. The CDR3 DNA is TGTGCCAGCAGCTTATTTAGCCTAGCGGGACACAATGAGCAGTTCTTC. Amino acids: CASSLFSLAGHNEQFF.

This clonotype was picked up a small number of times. For the CDR3, the DNA is TGTGCCAGCAGCTTTTCAGATAGCAATCAGCCCCAGCATTTT. This translates into CASSFSDSNQPQHF. This chain connects TRBV7-9 to TRBJ1-5; D ambiguous. The CDR3 spans 14 residues. V lost 3 bases and J lost 0, with 6 bases in between. Germline lookup yields CDR1 SEHNR and CDR2 FQNEAQ (reference sequence).

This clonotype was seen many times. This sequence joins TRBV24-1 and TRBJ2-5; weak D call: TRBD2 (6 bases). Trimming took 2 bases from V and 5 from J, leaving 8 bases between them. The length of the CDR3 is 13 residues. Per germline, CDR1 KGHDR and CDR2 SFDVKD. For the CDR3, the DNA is TGTGCCACCAGTGATTCTGGGAGGGAGACCCAGTACTTC. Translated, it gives CATSDSGRETQYF.

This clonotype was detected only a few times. The DNA of the CDR3 is TGTGCCAGCAGTTACGGGCAGGGGGCATTTGGTGAGCAGTTCTTC. Residues: CASSYGQGAFGEQFF. The chain has TRBV6-5 and TRBJ2-1; 8 bases are a match to TRBD1. Germline V gives CDR1 MNHEY, CDR2 SVGAGI. J was trimmed by 9 bases and V by 2 bases; bases with no gene match: 9. This CDR3 region has 15 residues.

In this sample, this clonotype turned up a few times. The CDR3, as DNA: TGTGCCAGCAGTTACGACAGGGCCACCTACGAGCAGTACTTC. Protein product: CASSYDRATYEQYF. The chain carries TRBV6-5 and TRBJ2-7; TRBD1 agrees at 7 bases. CDR3 length: 14 amino acids. V dropped 2 bases and J dropped 2; count of bases not matched to a gene: 3. Germline V gene data show CDR1 as MNHEY and CDR2 as SVGAGI.

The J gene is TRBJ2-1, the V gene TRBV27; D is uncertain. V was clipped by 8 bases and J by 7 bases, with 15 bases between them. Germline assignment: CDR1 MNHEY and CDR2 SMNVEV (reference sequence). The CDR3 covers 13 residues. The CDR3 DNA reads TGTGCCAGCTCCCTATTCGCTCGGAATGAGCAGTTCTTC. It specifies CASSLFARNEQFF.

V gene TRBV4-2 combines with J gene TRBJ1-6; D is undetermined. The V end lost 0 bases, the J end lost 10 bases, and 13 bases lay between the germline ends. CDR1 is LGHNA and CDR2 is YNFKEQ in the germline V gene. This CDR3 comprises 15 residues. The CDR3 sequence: CASSQDLPPGSPLHF. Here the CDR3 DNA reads TGTGCCAGCAGCCAAGATCTCCCCCCGGGATCACCCCTCCACTTT.

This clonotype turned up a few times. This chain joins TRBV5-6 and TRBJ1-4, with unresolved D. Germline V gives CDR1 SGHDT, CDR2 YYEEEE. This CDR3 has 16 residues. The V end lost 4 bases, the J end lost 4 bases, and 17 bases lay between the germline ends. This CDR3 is CASSPSSGLLNEKLFF. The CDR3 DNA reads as TGTGCCAGCAGCCCTAGTTCGGGGTTACTTAATGAAAAACTGTTTTTT.

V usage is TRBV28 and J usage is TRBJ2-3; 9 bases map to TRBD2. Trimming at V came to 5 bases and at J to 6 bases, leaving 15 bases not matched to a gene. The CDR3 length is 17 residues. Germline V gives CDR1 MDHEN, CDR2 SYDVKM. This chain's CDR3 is CASSQQRLAGLGDTQYF. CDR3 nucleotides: TGTGCCAGCAGTCAACAGCGGCTAGCGGGATTGGGGGATACGCAGTATTTT. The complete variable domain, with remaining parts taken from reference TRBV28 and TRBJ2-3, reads DVKVTQSSRYLVKRTGEKVFLECVQDMDHENMFWYRQDPGLGLRLIYFSYDVKMKEKGDIPEGYSVSREKKERFSLILESASTNQTSMYLCASSQQRLAGLGDTQYFGPGTRLTVL.